Below are 2 T cell receptor beta chains sequenced from a single sample in a study of T-cell memory formation after mild COVID-19. TCRdb redid the calling of the 5' RACE reads with MiXCR, one entry per CDR3 protein. This sample yields a few hundred thousand distinct CDR3 sequences, of which around a quarter are seen a single time; around 13% belongs to the top ten. Material for sequencing was PBMCs or a T cell subset sorted from them (not recorded which). The receptors were sampled from an adult woman who had mild COVID-19 (a few samples of this study predate the infection). Cell type and time point are not known.

This chain uses TRBV5-6 with TRBJ2-5; D unclear. This CDR3 is built from 13 residues. Germline V gives CDR1 SGHDT, CDR2 YYEEEE. Trimming took 1 base from V and 5 from J, leaving 9 bases between them. CDR3 DNA sequence: TGTGCCAGCAGCTTGCCGGGTTGGGAGACCCAGTACTTC. Protein product: CASSLPGWETQYF. Filled out from reference TRBV5-6 and TRBJ2-5, the complete variable domain reads DAGVTQSPTHLIKTRGQQVTLRCSPKSGHDTVSWYQQALGQGPQFIFQYYEEEERQRGNFPDRFSGHQFPNYSSELNVNALLLGDSALYLCASSLPGWETQYFGPGTRLLVL.

This clonotype has only a few counts. The chain links TRBV5-1 to TRBJ1-1; D is uncertain. The CDR3 runs to 13 residues. CDR1 is SGHRS and CDR2 is YFSETQ in the germline V gene. V gave up 5 bases and J gave up 3 bases, with 11 bases separating them. The CDR3 spells CASRPSGDTEAFF. The CDR3 nucleotides are TGCGCCAGCAGGCCTTCCGGGGACACTGAAGCTTTCTTT. The complete variable domain, with remaining parts taken from reference TRBV5-1 and TRBJ1-1, reads KAGVTQTPRYLIKTRGQQVTLSCSPISGHRSVSWYQQTPGQGLQFLFEYFSETQRNKGNFPGRFSGRQFSNSRSEMNVSTLELGDSALYLCASRPSGDTEAFFGQGTRLTVV.